Presented here are 28 T cell receptor beta chains from one specimen sequenced in a study of cytomegalovirus exposure and HLA in healthy donors. Assay: immunoSEQ multiplex PCR; the TCRdb copy retains only in-frame clones and omits some. The table lists about 130,000 clones, 94% of them singletons. Source material: PBMCs. These TCRs come from a woman younger than 30 in good health and CMV-seronegative.

This clone was seen just once. The chain has TRBV30 and TRBJ1-2, with D possibly being TRBD1 (6 bases). The V gene's germline CDR1 is GTSNPN and CDR2 SVGIG (reference sequence). The V and J ends lost 3 bases and 9 bases respectively, with 29 bases between them. The CDR3 runs 17 residues. DNA of the CDR3: TGTGCCTGGAGGCTTAAGGGGGTCCAAAGGACAGCAAGCAGCTACACCTTC. Translation: CAWRLKGVQRTASSYTF.

The chain uses TRBV27 and TRBJ1-2; no definite D call. This CDR3 has 14 amino acids. V shed 4 bases and J shed 6 bases, with 15 bases lying between them. CDR1 is MNHEY, CDR2 SMNVEV, per germline (reference sequence). CDR3 DNA: TGTGCCAGCAGTTCATCCTTTATCCCTAATGGCTACACCTTC. Translated: CASSSSFIPNGYTF.

This chain connects TRBV2 to TRBJ2-7; D might be TRBD1 (5 bases). This CDR3 is built from 15 residues. V dropped 4 bases and J dropped 2 bases, with 15 bases sitting between them. CDR1 and CDR2 from the germline V gene are SNHLY and FYNNEI. The chain's CDR3 is CASSVLGAQTYEQYF. As DNA, the CDR3 is TGTGCCAGCAGTGTGTTAGGGGCGCAAACCTACGAGCAGTACTTC.

The chain uses TRBV27 and TRBJ1-6; 12 nucleotides match TRBD1. With V trimmed by 4 bases and J by 9 bases, 4 bases remained unmatched. The CDR3 length is 15 residues. CDR1 MNHEY and CDR2 SMNVEV come from the germline V gene (reference sequence). CDR3 DNA: TGTGCCAGCAGTTCGGGACAGGGGGCAGGTTCACCCCTCCACTTT. Translating it yields CASSSGQGAGSPLHF.

This chain connects TRBV10-3 to TRBJ2-7; the D gene is possibly TRBD2 (6 bases). V was clipped by 3 bases and J by 2 bases, with 14 bases between them. The CDR3 is 15 residues long. Germline V gives CDR1 ENHRY, CDR2 SYGVKD. The CDR3 nucleotides are TGTGCCATCAGTGACCCTAGCGTGAGCACCTACGAGCAGTACTTC. It codes for CAISDPSVSTYEQYF.

This rearrangement joins TRBV10-2 to TRBJ2-3, with a tentative D call TRBD1 (5 bases). There are 13 residues in the CDR3. V gave up 7 bases and J gave up 1 base, with 9 bases separating them. CDR1 and CDR2 from the germline V gene are WSHSY and SAAADI. CDR3 amino acids: CASKGRGTDTQYF. The CDR3 DNA follows: TGCGCCAGCAAGGGGCGCGGCACAGATACGCAGTATTTT.

The CDR3 loop is CASSFDRSSSGNTIYF. DNA of the CDR3: TGTGCCAGCAGTTTTGACAGGTCGAGCTCTGGAAACACCATATATTTT. This chain joins TRBV27 and TRBJ1-3; possible D gene TRBD1, 6 bases. Between the trimmed V and J ends, which lost 3 bases and 0 bases, there was a span of 12 bases. CDR3 length: 16 amino acids. From germline, CDR1 is MNHEY and CDR2 SMNVEV (reference sequence).

The chain couples TRBV7-9 to TRBJ2-5, with D tentatively TRBD2 (7 bases). The CDR3 spans 14 residues. Germline V gene sequence: CDR1 SEHNR, CDR2 FQNEAQ (reference sequence). Trimming pared 2 bases from V and 5 bases from J, leaving 12 bases between. DNA of the CDR3: TGTGCCAGCAGCTTATGGGGGGGCTATGAGACCCAGTACTTC. Encoded protein: CASSLWGGYETQYF.

The CDR3 DNA is TGTGCCAGCAGCTTGGAGACATTAGAAGAAGAGACCCAGTACTTC. Its protein is CASSLETLEEETQYF. This chain links TRBV5-4 with TRBJ2-5; D is unresolved. Trimming shortened V by 0 bases and J by 3 bases, and 12 bases separated the two germline ends. The CDR3 length is 15 residues. Germline V gene data show CDR1 as SGHNT and CDR2 as YYREEE (reference sequence). The full variable domain, rest sourced from reference TRBV5-4 and TRBJ2-5, is ETGVTQSPTHLIKTRGQQVTLRCSSQSGHNTVSWYQQALGQGPQFIFQYYREEENGRGNFPPRFSGLQFPNYSSELNVNALELDDSALYLCASSLETLEEETQYFGPGTRLLVL.

Of note for this clone: One junction end does not reproduce the germline sequence, and a read error may be involved. The V call is TRBV27, the J call TRBJ1-6, with D unclear. The V gene's germline CDR1 is MNHEY and CDR2 SMNVEV (reference sequence). The CDR3 length is 12 residues. CDR3 loop: CASSSYDSPLHF. The CDR3 DNA reads TGTGCCAGCAGTTCCTATGATTCACCCCTCCACTTT.

The gene calls are TRBV15 and TRBJ1-1; D is perhaps TRBD1 (6 bases). Trimming pared 1 base from V and 2 bases from J, leaving 11 bases between. The length of the CDR3 is 15 residues. The V gene's germline CDR1 is LNHNV and CDR2 YYDKDF (reference sequence). The CDR3 here is CATSRVRTANTEAFF. CDR3 bases: TGTGCCACCAGCAGAGTACGGACAGCTAACACTGAAGCTTTCTTT.

This sequence joins TRBV6-5 and TRBJ1-1; D is perhaps TRBD1 (5 bases). The CDR3 covers 14 residues. Germline-derived CDR1 and CDR2 are MNHEY and SVGAGI. V shed 2 bases and J shed 5 bases, with 12 bases lying between them. CDR3 loop: CASSYDRFQTEAFF. The CDR3 DNA follows: TGTGCCAGCAGTTACGACAGATTCCAGACTGAAGCTTTCTTT.

This rearrangement joins TRBV6-1 to TRBJ1-2; D is ambiguous. Trimming took 4 bases from V and 1 from J, leaving 7 bases between them. Germline V gene sequence: CDR1 MNHNS, CDR2 SASEGT. The CDR3 consists of 13 residues. CDR3 nucleotide sequence: TGTGCCAGCAGTGGTAGCCTTAACTATGGCTACACCTTC. It specifies CASSGSLNYGYTF.

This chain uses TRBV2 with TRBJ1-2; TRBD1 aligns across 8 bases. The CDR3 sequence is 13 residues long. Trimming at V came to 8 bases and at J to 4 bases, leaving 6 bases not matched to a gene. Germline CDR1 reads SNHLY; CDR2 reads FYNNEI. The CDR3 here is CASQGQASYGYTF. CDR3 bases: TGTGCCAGCCAGGGACAGGCTAGCTATGGCTACACCTTC.

The genes are TRBV10-3 and TRBJ1-3; 9 bases fit TRBD1. The CDR3 consists of 18 residues. J lost 0 bases, V lost 11 bases, and 17 bases had no gene match. Germline assignment: CDR1 ENHRY and CDR2 SYGVKD. CDR3: CAAQARDRVINSGNTIYF. The CDR3 nucleotides are TGTGCCGCCCAAGCGCGGGACAGGGTCATAAACTCTGGAAACACCATATATTTT.

The chain is built from TRBV2 and TRBJ2-7, with 9 positions matching TRBD2. Trimming took 10 bases from V and 1 from J; bases not matched to a gene: 14. This CDR3 region has 16 residues. CDR1 SNHLY and CDR2 FYNNEI come from the germline V gene. CDR3 region: CATEQSTSGPSYEQYF. The CDR3 DNA reads as TGTGCCACAGAACAGAGTACTAGCGGGCCGTCCTACGAGCAGTACTTC.

The chain uses TRBV9 and TRBJ2-4, with 7 bases lining up with TRBD2. The germline V gene has CDR1 SGDLS and CDR2 YYNGEE. V trimming: 7 bases; J trimming: 1 base; junction bases outside the gene matches: 14. This CDR3 has 17 residues. The CDR3 DNA reads TGTGCCAGCGGGGGGGTTATTGGCGGGGAGGCCAAAAACATTCAGTACTTC. This translates into CASGGVIGGEAKNIQYF.

The chain is built from TRBV5-1 and TRBJ1-2, with D possibly TRBD1 on 5 matching bases. CDR1 SGHRS and CDR2 YFSETQ come from the germline V gene. The germline V and J ends were trimmed by 4 bases and 2 bases, with 9 bases remaining between them. The CDR3 contains 13 residues. The CDR3 DNA reads TGCGCCAGCAGCCCGACAGTAAACTATGGCTACACCTTC. Translating it yields CASSPTVNYGYTF. Combining the CDR3 with reference TRBV5-1 and TRBJ1-2 gives the whole variable domain KAGVTQTPRYLIKTRGQQVTLSCSPISGHRSVSWYQQTPGQGLQFLFEYFSETQRNKGNFPGRFSGRQFSNSRSEMNVSTLELGDSALYLCASSPTVNYGYTFGSGTRLTVV.

This chain links TRBV19 with TRBJ1-1, with D maybe TRBD1 (5 bases). This CDR3 has 12 residues. Germline assignment: CDR1 LNHDA and CDR2 SQIVND (reference sequence). Trimming stripped 3 bases from V and 8 bases from J, with 10 bases between. The CDR3: CASSIAGGEAFF. Written as DNA, the CDR3 is TGTGCCAGTAGTATTGCGGGGGGAGAAGCTTTCTTT.

The genes are TRBV27 and TRBJ2-7; 8 bases line up with TRBD1. The length of the CDR3 is 17 residues. The ends lost 5 bases at V and 5 bases at J; junction bases unmatched: 17. Germline V CDR1 and CDR2: MNHEY, SMNVEV (reference sequence). This CDR3 reads CASSHRPQGQVGHEQYF. The CDR3 nucleotides read TGTGCCAGCAGTCATCGACCCCAGGGACAGGTTGGGCACGAGCAGTACTTC.

The chain employs TRBV28 and TRBJ2-7, with TRBD1 identical over 7 bases. CDR1 is MDHEN and CDR2 is SYDVKM in the germline V gene. The junction had 10 bases not matched to a gene; V was cut back by 6 bases and J by 5 bases. The CDR3 extends over 14 amino acids. The CDR3 sequence is CASSLLGTENEQYF. CDR3 coding DNA: TGTGCCAGCAGCCTACTGGGGACAGAGAACGAGCAGTACTTC.

V gene TRBV28 combines with J gene TRBJ1-1, with TRBD1 matching over 7 bases. The CDR3 spans 13 residues. V was clipped by 6 bases and J by 7 bases; unmatched bases: 8. From germline, CDR1 is MDHEN and CDR2 SYDVKM. The CDR3 is CASSPGQDLEAFF. As DNA, the CDR3 is TGTGCCAGCAGCCCCGGACAGGACCTTGAAGCTTTCTTT.

The rearrangement links TRBV7-3 to TRBJ2-1; TRBD2 agrees at 9 bases. The CDR3 length is 14 residues. Unmatched junction bases numbered 5, after V lost 2 bases and J lost 9 bases. CDR1 and CDR2 (germline): SGHTA, FQGTGA. For the CDR3, the DNA is TGTGCCAGCAGCTTATGGGCGGGGGGGCCTGAGCAGTTCTTC. Translating gives CASSLWAGGPEQFF.

This chain's CDR3 is CASSESSYNEQFF. As DNA, the CDR3 is TGTGCCAGCAGCGAGAGCTCCTACAATGAGCAGTTCTTC. The V call is TRBV9, the J call TRBJ2-1, with D uncertain. The ends were cut back, 3 bases at V and 0 bases at J, with 4 bases in the middle. Germline V gene sequence: CDR1 SGDLS, CDR2 YYNGEE. There are 13 residues in the CDR3.

This clone was seen once. This sequence joins TRBV6-5 and TRBJ1-1; 7 nucleotides agree with TRBD1. Germline CDR1 reads MNHEY; CDR2 reads SVGAGI. V dropped 7 bases and J dropped 6; count of bases not matched to a gene: 14. The length of the CDR3 is 15 residues. CDR3 DNA sequence: TGTGCCAGCACCCCCCCGGGCGACAGGGATTCTGAAGCTTTCTTT. Its protein product is CASTPPGDRDSEAFF.

The chain links TRBV5-1 to TRBJ2-2, with 9 bases fitting TRBD1. The CDR3 runs 15 residues. V trimming: 4 bases; J trimming: 3 bases; junction bases outside the gene matches: 4. Germline lookup yields CDR1 SGHRS and CDR2 YFSETQ. CDR3 bases: TGCGCCAGCAGCGTACAGGGGGCGTACACCGGGGAGCTGTTTTTT. Translating it yields CASSVQGAYTGELFF.

This chain joins TRBV27 and TRBJ2-1; 7 nucleotides line up with TRBD2. The V gene's germline CDR1 is MNHEY and CDR2 SMNVEV (reference sequence). The junction had 3 bases not matched to a gene; V was cut back by 2 bases and J by 2 bases. The CDR3 covers 15 residues. CDR3 residues: CASSLGLAAYNEQFF. CDR3 DNA sequence: TGTGCCAGCAGTTTAGGTCTAGCGGCCTACAATGAGCAGTTCTTC.

The chain employs TRBV29-1 and TRBJ1-1; D not resolved. This CDR3 is 14 amino acids long. Germline CDR1 reads SQVTM; CDR2 reads ANQGSEA. V gave up 2 bases and J gave up 0 bases, with 10 bases separating them. The CDR3 DNA is TGCAGCGTTGAAAGAGGCCAAATGAACACTGAAGCTTTCTTT. It specifies CSVERGQMNTEAFF.